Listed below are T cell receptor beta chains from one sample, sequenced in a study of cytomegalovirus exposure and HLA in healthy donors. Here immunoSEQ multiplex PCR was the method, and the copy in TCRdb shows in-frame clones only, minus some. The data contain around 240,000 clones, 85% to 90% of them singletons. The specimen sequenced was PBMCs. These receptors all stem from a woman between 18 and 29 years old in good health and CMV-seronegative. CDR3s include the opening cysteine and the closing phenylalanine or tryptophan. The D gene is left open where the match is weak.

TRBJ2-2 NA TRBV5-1 CASIGGGMDTGELFF TGCGCCAGCATTGGAGGGGGCATGGACACCGGGGAGCTGTTTTTT
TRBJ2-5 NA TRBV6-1 CASSHQAGVGETQYF TGTGCCAGCAGTCACCAGGCAGGGGTGGGAGAGACCCAGTACTTC
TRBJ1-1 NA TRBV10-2 CASSEVGALNTEAFF TGCGCCAGCAGTGAAGTAGGGGCCTTGAACACTGAAGCTTTCTTT
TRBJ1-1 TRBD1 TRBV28 CASSLYATGMNTEAFF TGTGCCAGCAGTTTATACGCGACAGGGATGAACACTGAAGCTTTCTTT
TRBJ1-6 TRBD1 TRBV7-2 CASSLGTANSPLHF TGTGCCAGCAGCCTGGGGACAGCAAATTCACCCCTCCACTTT
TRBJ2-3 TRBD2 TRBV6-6 CASLGLAATDTQYF TGTGCCAGCCTGGGACTAGCGGCCACAGATACGCAGTATTTT
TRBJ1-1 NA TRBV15 CATRGGNTEAFF TGTGCCACCCGCGGGGGAAATACTGAAGCTTTCTTT
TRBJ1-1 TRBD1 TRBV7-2 CASSRRQGYTEAFF TGTGCCAGCAGCCGCAGACAGGGTTACACTGAAGCTTTCTTT
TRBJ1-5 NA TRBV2 CASSEGVRENPDQHF TGTGCCAGCAGTGAAGGGGTCAGGGAAAATCCCGATCAGCATTTT
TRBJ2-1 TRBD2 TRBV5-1 CASSRKASGGPYNEQFF TGCGCCAGCAGCAGAAAAGCTAGCGGGGGACCCTACAATGAGCAGTTCTTC